This T cell receptor beta chain came from a study of neurological immune-mediated disorders. This clonotype was detected many times. Its antigen is undetermined. Findings and limits, study-wide: Sharing of CDR3 amino acid sequences among expanded clones across subjects was absent, suggesting private repertoires in all groups.

It was by 5'RACE with 10-nucleotide random UMIs that the cDNA was made. One entry per CDR3 protein results from TCRdb running MiXCR on the 5' RACE reads. The table includes 50,000 or so distinct CDR3 sequences, about a tenth detected once. The CDR3 is 13 residues long. Germline-derived CDR1 and CDR2 are SGHVS and FQNEAQ. The V end was cut by 1 base, the J end by 9 bases, with 10 bases between. The sample comprised PBMCs. The clonotype comes from a middle-aged woman with HTLV-1-associated myelopathy (HAM/TSP). This chain joins TRBV7-8 and TRBJ2-1; no firm D call. The CDR3 loop reads CASSLELGGEQFF. The CDR3 region has the DNA TGTGCCAGCAGCTTAGAACTGGGTGGTGAGCAGTTCTTC.